This T cell receptor beta chain is from a study of T cells after yellow fever vaccination. Study-level findings and limits: Abundant clonotypes from the bulk population could contaminate FACS-sorted repertoires.

Between the trimmed V and J ends, which lost 5 bases and 4 bases, there was a span of 15 bases. CDR3 length: 15 residues. This clonotype was counted a few times. The antigen remains undetermined. Universal primer sites and UMIs were introduced during 5'RACE template-switching synthesis of TCR cDNA. Each CDR3 protein is one row after TCRdb ran MiXCR on the 5' RACE reads. The table shows roughly 500,000 distinct CDR3 sequences, with about 19% occurring only once. This sequence was found in a man younger than 40 who received the YFV17D yellow fever vaccine. V usage is TRBV12-3 or TRBV12-4 and J usage is TRBJ2-4; D unclear. The specimen comprised PBMCs, sampled 15 days after the yellow fever booster vaccination. CDR3 sequence: CASSTTLPGKNIQYF. The CDR3 bases are TGTGCCAGCAGTACAACCCTCCCTGGGAAAAACATTCAGTACTTC.